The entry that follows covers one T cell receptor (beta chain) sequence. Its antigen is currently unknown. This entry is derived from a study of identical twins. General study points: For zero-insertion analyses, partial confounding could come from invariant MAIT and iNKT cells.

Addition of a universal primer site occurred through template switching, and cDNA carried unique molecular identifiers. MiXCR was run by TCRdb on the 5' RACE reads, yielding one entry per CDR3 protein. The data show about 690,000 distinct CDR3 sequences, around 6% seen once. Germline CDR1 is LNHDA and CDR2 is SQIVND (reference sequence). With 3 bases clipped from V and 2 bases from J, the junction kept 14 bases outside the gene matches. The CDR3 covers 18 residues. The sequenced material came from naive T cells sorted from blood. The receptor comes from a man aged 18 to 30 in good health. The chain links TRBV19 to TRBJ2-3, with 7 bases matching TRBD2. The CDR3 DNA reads TGTGCCAGTAGTATGGAGAATCTAGCGGAGCCCTTCACAGATACGCAGTATTTT. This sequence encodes CASSMENLAEPFTDTQYF.